Listed here is a single T cell receptor beta chain. The antigen remains unidentified. Deletions cut 2 bases from V and 1 base from J, with 9 bases between. Germline V gene sequence: CDR1 MNHNY, CDR2 SVGAGI (reference sequence). CDR3 size: 15 residues. The sample is drawn from a study of cytomegalovirus exposure and HLA in healthy donors. Broader study findings: Through in vitro validation, three CMV-associated chains were shown to be specific for CMV antigens. Exclusion as indistinguishable affected some V segments, including TRBV6-2 and TRBV6-3. Later analysis indicated greater clonal expansion among HLA-associated TCR beta chains than among equally common other chains.

PCR primers comprised 60 Vbeta and 13 Jbeta primers. TCRdb's copy holds only in-frame clones and misses some; the assay was immunoSEQ multiplex PCR. This sample yields fewer than 200,000 clones, of which around 63% are seen a single time; 3.5% to 5.5% belongs to the top ten. This TCR was sampled from a woman aged 18 to 35 in good health and CMV-seropositive. Material: PBMCs. The gene calls are TRBV6-6 and TRBJ1-5, with D uncertain. CDR3 nucleotides: TGTGCCAGCAGTTACACGGCCGGGAGCAATCAGCCCCAGCATTTT. Translated: CASSYTAGSNQPQHF.